These 9 T cell receptor beta chains were sequenced from one sample in a study of cytomegalovirus exposure and HLA in healthy donors. 13 Jbeta primers and 60 Vbeta primers were used for the PCR. This table comes from immunoSEQ multiplex PCR, and its TCRdb copy is limited to in-frame clones, with some not included. The repertoire holds 100,000 to 150,000 clones, with roughly 82% as singletons. Specimen: PBMCs. These receptors all stem from a woman aged 60-75 years in good health and CMV-seropositive.

The CDR3 reads CASSYEGALSTEAFF. Written as DNA, the CDR3 is TGTGCCAGCAGTTACGAGGGGGCTCTCTCGACTGAAGCTTTCTTT. This chain connects TRBV6-6 to TRBJ1-1; 7 bases match TRBD1. This CDR3 has 15 residues. Looked up from germline, CDR1 is MNHNY and CDR2 is SVGAGI (reference sequence). The ends lost 2 bases at V and 5 bases at J; junction bases unmatched: 8.

The chain is built from TRBV7-9 and TRBJ2-5, with a possible D match to TRBD1 (6 bases). The J call may be wrong; the DNA end is better matched by TRBJ2-7. This CDR3 is 12 amino acids long. Per germline, CDR1 SEHNR and CDR2 FQNEAQ (reference sequence). CDR3 amino acids: CASSTGSLEQYF. The CDR3 nucleotides are TGTGCCAGCAGCACAGGGAGCCTCGAGCAGTACTTC.

The V gene is TRBV2, the J gene TRBJ1-2; D is perhaps TRBD1 (5 bases). The germline V and J ends were trimmed by 6 bases and 1 base, with 12 bases remaining between them. CDR3 length: 14 residues. The germline V gene has CDR1 SNHLY and CDR2 FYNNEI. In nucleotides, the CDR3 is TGTGCCAGCAGGGGGACTTCCCTTAACTATGGCTACACCTTC. This encodes CASRGTSLNYGYTF.

DNA of the CDR3: TGTGCCAGCAACAAGGGACAGGGTGGCTACGAGCAGTACTTC. This gives the protein CASNKGQGGYEQYF. The genes are TRBV6-5 and TRBJ2-7, with TRBD1 matching over 9 bases. Germline CDR1 MNHEY, CDR2 SVGAGI. With V trimmed by 7 bases and J by 3 bases, 7 bases remained unmatched. This CDR3 region has 14 residues.

DNA for the CDR3: TGCGCCAGCAGCCAAGATGCGGGGGGGGTAGAGACCCAGTACTTC. It specifies CASSQDAGGVETQYF. The chain combines TRBV4-3 with TRBJ2-5; TRBD2 aligns across 9 bases. CDR3 size: 15 residues. Germline CDR1 reads LGHNA; CDR2 reads YSLEER. V was pared by 0 bases and J by 4 bases, with 3 bases of the junction left unmatched.

This clone showed up just a few times. The gene calls are TRBV5-5 and TRBJ2-1; 11 nucleotides agree with TRBD2. The germline V gene encodes CDR1 SGHKS and CDR2 YYEKEE (reference sequence). This CDR3 has 16 amino acids. V shed 3 bases, J shed 9 bases, and the junction held 11 bases outside the gene matches. As DNA, the CDR3 is TGTGCCAGCAGCTCCCCCCAACTAGCGGGGGAAGGTGAGCAGTTCTTC. It encodes CASSSPQLAGEGEQFF.

This clone appeared a few times. This chain links TRBV5-4 with TRBJ2-7, with TRBD1 matching 7 bases. The V and J ends lost 5 bases and 0 bases, in that order; junction bases with no gene match: 11. The CDR3 is made up of 16 amino acids. The V gene's germline CDR1 is SGHNT and CDR2 YYREEE (reference sequence). The DNA for the CDR3 is TGTGCCAGCAGACCACATCCCGGGACAGACTCCTACGAGCAGTACTTC. As protein: CASRPHPGTDSYEQYF. The whole variable domain, filled in from reference TRBV5-4 and TRBJ2-7, reads ETGVTQSPTHLIKTRGQQVTLRCSSQSGHNTVSWYQQALGQGPQFIFQYYREEENGRGNFPPRFSGLQFPNYSSELNVNALELDDSALYLCASRPHPGTDSYEQYFGPGTRLTVT.

The J gene is TRBJ2-7, the V gene TRBV11-2; TRBD1 matches 11 bases. Germline V CDR1 and CDR2: SGHAT, FQNNGV. The CDR3 contains 17 residues. V dropped 5 bases and J dropped 1; count of bases not matched to a gene: 10. The CDR3 DNA follows: TGTGCCAGCAGCGCCGCCCGGGACAGGGGGTCGTCCTACGAGCAGTACTTC. It codes for CASSAARDRGSSYEQYF. The whole variable domain, remainder taken from reference TRBV11-2 and TRBJ2-7, is EAGVAQSPRYKIIEKRQSVAFWCNPISGHATLYWYQQILGQGPKLLIQFQNNGVVDDSQLPKDRFSAERLKGVDSTLKIQPAKLEDSAVYLCASSAARDRGSSYEQYFGPGTRLTVT.

The chain is built from TRBV30 and TRBJ1-2; no clear D. This CDR3 has 12 amino acids. The germline CDR1 and CDR2 sequences are GTSNPN and SVGIG (reference sequence). The ends were cut back, 6 bases at V and 2 bases at J, with 10 bases in the middle. The CDR3 loop is CACPQQNYGYTF. In nucleotides, the CDR3 is TGTGCCTGTCCACAGCAAAACTATGGCTACACCTTC.